Listed below are T cell receptor beta chains from one sample, sequenced in a study of OX40 agonist ivuxolimab in advanced cancers. The method was immunoSEQ multiplex PCR; TCRdb's version includes in-frame clones alone and lacks a portion of them. This table has over 10,000 clones, 67% appearing once. Sequencing used CD4+ or CD8+ T cells sorted from blood, obtained in a trial of the OX40 agonist ivuxolimab. The receptors were gathered from an adult with an advanced solid tumor such as melanoma, head and neck, liver or kidney cancer. The CDR3 runs from the conserved cysteine through the conserved F or W. A D gene is named only where the DNA matches it firmly. A row's size may be missing; if present it is once, few, many or a size class.

D gene	clone size	V gene	J gene	CDR3 protein	CDR3 DNA
NA	once	TRBV2	TRBJ2-5	CASTLWIGETQYF	TGTGCCAGCACGCTCTGGATCGGCGAGACCCAGTACTTC
TRBD1	NA	TRBV9	TRBJ1-1	CASSPDRAGATEAFF	TGTGCCAGCAGCCCAGACAGGGCTGGGGCCACTGAAGCTTTCTTT
NA	NA	TRBV6-1	TRBJ2-7	CASSEQDGYEQYF	TGTGCCAGCAGTGAACAGGACGGCTACGAGCAGTACTTC
TRBD2	NA	TRBV9	TRBJ2-5	CASSVDPSGYQETQYF	TGTGCCAGCAGCGTAGATCCTAGCGGGTACCAAGAGACCCAGTACTTC
NA	few	TRBV27	TRBJ2-1	CASSLGSFTYNEQFF	TGTGCCAGCAGCCTGGGAAGTTTTACCTACAATGAGCAGTTCTTC
TRBD1	NA	TRBV28	TRBJ2-4	CASSFPGTGVNIQYF	TGTGCCAGCAGTTTCCCCGGGACAGGGGTAAACATTCAGTACTTC
NA	NA	TRBV6-5	TRBJ1-1	CASSLEQHTEAFF	TGTGCCAGCAGTTTGGAACAGCACACTGAAGCTTTCTTT
NA	NA	TRBV4-3	TRBJ1-2	CASSQEWGGYGYTF	TGCGCCAGCAGCCAAGAATGGGGAGGCTATGGCTACACCTTC
NA	NA	TRBV4-3	TRBJ2-7	CASSQDKGSEQYF	TGCGCCAGCAGCCAAGACAAGGGCAGTGAACAGTACTTC
NA	NA	TRBV6-4	TRBJ2-2	CASSDGWTGELFF	TGTGCCAGCAGTGATGGATGGACCGGGGAGCTGTTTTTT
TRBD1	once	TRBV15	TRBJ1-1	CATSFGGQGSTEAFF	TGTGCCACCAGCTTCGGGGGACAGGGCTCCACTGAAGCTTTCTTT
NA	NA	TRBV7-6	TRBJ2-7	CASSGIYEQYF	TGTGCCAGCAGCGGGATCTACGAGCAGTACTTC
TRBD1	NA	TRBV7-6	TRBJ2-3	CASSAGTGWGTDTQYF	TGTGCCAGCAGCGCCGGGACAGGTTGGGGCACAGATACGCAGTATTTT
NA	NA	TRBV5-6	TRBJ2-7	CASSSDGYEQYF	TGTGCCAGCAGCTCGGATGGCTACGAGCAGTACTTC
NA	NA	TRBV2	TRBJ2-3	CASSERPPDTQYF	TGTGCCAGCAGTGAACGCCCCCCAGATACGCAGTATTTT
TRBD2	NA	TRBV18	TRBJ2-3	CATGLAETDTQYF	TGTGCCACCGGACTAGCGGAAACAGATACGCAGTATTTT
NA	NA	TRBV30	TRBJ2-7	CAWSVRWEQYF	TGTGCCTGGAGTGTAAGGTGGGAGCAGTACTTC
TRBD1	NA	TRBV6-5	TRBJ1-2	CASSLQGGSRGYTF	TGTGCCAGCAGCCTACAGGGGGGTAGTCGAGGCTACACCTTC
TRBD2	few	TRBV7-9	TRBJ2-4	CASSLRGSIQYF	TGTGCCAGCAGCTTACGCGGGAGCATTCAGTACTTC
NA	medium-sized	TRBV5-4	TRBJ2-2	CASSYAPESGELFF	TGTGCCAGCAGTTATGCGCCGGAGTCCGGGGAGCTGTTTTTT
NA	NA	TRBV5-1	TRBJ1-2	CASSPGASFSYGYTF	TGCGCCAGCAGCCCGGGGGCCTCTTTTTCCTATGGCTACACCTTC
NA	NA	TRBV5-4	TRBJ1-1	CASSQGQFLNTEAFF	TGTGCCAGCAGCCAAGGACAGTTTCTGAACACTGAAGCTTTCTTT